The T cell receptor (beta chain) under discussion was sequenced for a study of blood T cell repertoires in COVID-19. Study summary: The United States, Italy and Spain provided the acute and convalescent COVID-19 samples. T cells, B-cell-depleted T cells, or PBMCs provided the cDNA or gDNA that served as material.

Repertoires were generated with immunoSEQ multiplex PCR, while TCRdb's copy carries only in-frame clones and drops some. The sample records about 200,000 clones, approximately 84% being singletons. Germline V gives CDR1 KGHSH, CDR2 LQKENI. CDR3 length equals 11 residues. Trimming stripped 2 bases from V and 5 bases from J, with 4 bases between. The specimen sequenced was peripheral blood. J is TRBJ2-7 and V is TRBV18; D is unclear. The sequence was collected from a human donor with acute or convalescent COVID-19. The donor label of this sample is uncertain. The CDR3 reads CASSPADEQYF. CDR3 coding DNA: TGTGCCAGCTCACCAGCAGACGAGCAGTACTTC.